This TCR beta chain is from a study of immune cell composition in non-small cell lung cancer. The germline V gene has CDR1 SGHTA and CDR2 FQGNSA. Trimming removed 1 base from V and 3 bases from J; junction bases left unmatched: 10. CDR3 length equals 18 residues. This clone came up a few times. Normal lung sampling was at least 3 cm from the tumour, as distant as possible. Frozen unsorted single-cell suspensions supplied the genomic DNA. The repertoire was sequenced with immunoSEQ multiplex PCR; TCRdb's copy has only in-frame clones and lacks some. The data show about 1,000 clones, over 70% seen once. The sequencing sample was made of non-adjacent lung tissue. The chain carries TRBV7-2 and TRBJ1-5, with 9 bases fitting TRBD1. This sequence originates from a human donor with non-small cell lung cancer. CDR3 nucleotide sequence: TGTGCCAGCAGCTTAGAGCTCGGGGGACAGGGAAACAATCAGCCCCAGCATTTT. It yields the protein CASSLELGGQGNNQPQHF.